The 30 T cell receptor beta chains listed next were all sequenced from one sample in a study of blood T cell repertoires in COVID-19 (dated by TCRdb to about 2020). The library was generated by the immunoSEQ multiplex PCR assay. In TCRdb, the immuneACCESS table is reduced to in-frame sequences with V and J assigned. These tables do not hold every clone; where another copy was compared, an unresolved V gene accounts for under half, and the others remain unexplained. Here the sample has tens of thousands of clones; roughly 80% occur a single time. 15% of the sample comes from the top ten. Sequencing was done on a sample of peripheral blood. The source of these receptors is a man in his sixties with COVID-19, enrolled during active disease.

DNA of the CDR3: TGTGCCAGCTCACAATCGTCCGACGGGAACTATGGCTACACCTTC. This gives the protein CASSQSSDGNYGYTF. The V call is TRBV18, the J call TRBJ1-2; D gene unclear. Germline V CDR1 and CDR2: KGHSH, LQKENI. Between the trimmed V and J ends, which lost 4 bases and 2 bases, there was a span of 14 bases. The CDR3 is made up of 15 amino acids.

This chain uses TRBV2 with TRBJ2-7, with D possibly matching TRBD1 (6 bases). The length of the CDR3 is 13 residues. V was shortened by 7 bases and J by 0 bases, with 10 bases between the two germline ends. The V gene's germline CDR1 is SNHLY and CDR2 FYNNEI. CDR3 coding DNA: TGTGCCAGCACCGGGGACATCTCCTACGAGCAGTACTTC. Its translation: CASTGDISYEQYF.

The gene calls are TRBV3-1 (or the pseudogene TRBV3-2) and TRBJ1-1, with TRBD1 matching 8 bases. The CDR3 covers 16 residues. V lost 1 base to trimming and J lost 3 bases; unmatched junction nucleotides: 7. Germline V gene lookup returns CDR1 LGHDT and CDR2 YNNKEL (reference sequence). The CDR3 reads CASSQAGQGFYTEAFF. DNA for the CDR3: TGTGCCAGCAGCCAAGCAGGACAGGGTTTTTACACTGAAGCTTTCTTT.

The chain joins TRBV7-6 to TRBJ1-6; D perhaps matches TRBD1 (6 bases). The V gene lost 0 bases and the J gene lost 5 bases, with 14 bases spanning the gap. CDR1 and CDR2 from the germline V gene are SGHVS and FNYEAQ. The CDR3 is 17 amino acids. The CDR3 nucleotides are TGTGCCAGCAGCTTAGCGCAGGGGTTTGGGAATAATTCACCCCTCCACTTT. As protein: CASSLAQGFGNNSPLHF. The full variable domain, with the rest looked up from reference TRBV7-6 and TRBJ1-6, is GAGVSQSPRYKVTKRGQDVALRCDPISGHVSLYWYRQALGQGPEFLTYFNYEAQQDKSGLPNDRFSAERPEGSISTLTIQRTEQRDSAMYRCASSLAQGFGNNSPLHFGNGTRLTVT.

This chain connects TRBV30 to TRBJ1-6, with 11 bases aligning to TRBD1. There are 12 residues in the CDR3. Germline values: CDR1 GTSNPN, CDR2 SVGIG (reference sequence). V lost 7 bases and J lost 9; bases outside the gene matches: 2. CDR3 protein: CASDRGPSPLHF. CDR3 coding DNA: TGTGCCTCGGACAGGGGGCCTTCACCCCTCCACTTT.

The rearrangement uses TRBV30 and TRBJ1-4; 7 bases are a match to TRBD1. From germline, CDR1 is GTSNPN and CDR2 SVGIG (reference sequence). This CDR3 contains 15 residues. Trimming took 5 bases from V and 0 from J; bases not matched to a gene: 6. As DNA, the CDR3 is TGTGCCTGGGGCACCGGGACAGCAACTAATGAAAAACTGTTTTTT. It encodes CAWGTGTATNEKLFF.

The chain has TRBV5-1 and TRBJ2-1, with D possibly TRBD2 on 7 matching bases. Germline V gene data show CDR1 as SGHRS and CDR2 as YFSETQ. CDR3 length: 18 amino acids. V was cut by 3 bases and J by 0 bases, with 19 bases left in between. Written as DNA, the CDR3 is TGCGCCAGCAGCTACATGGGGGGGGGCGGCAGCTCCTACAATGAGCAGTTCTTC. It encodes CASSYMGGGGSSYNEQFF.

The chain recombines TRBV3-1 (or the pseudogene TRBV3-2) with TRBJ2-1, with 9 bases aligning to TRBD1. Unmatched junction bases numbered 16, after V lost 6 bases and J lost 7 bases. CDR1 LGHDT and CDR2 YNNKEL come from the germline V gene (reference sequence). The CDR3 contains 17 residues. In nucleotides, the CDR3 is TGTGCCAGCAGACCCTCCCAGCTCTCGACAGGGGGGAATGAGCAGTTCTTC. Encoded protein: CASRPSQLSTGGNEQFF.

The chain combines TRBV5-5 with TRBJ2-7, with D perhaps TRBD2 (5 bases). The ends were cut back, 2 bases at V and 3 bases at J, with 12 bases in the middle. The CDR3 is made up of 14 amino acids. CDR1 and CDR2 from the germline V gene are SGHKS and YYEKEE (reference sequence). CDR3 nucleotides: TGTGCCAGCAGCTTAGTGGGAGAGGGCTACGAGCAGTACTTC. Amino acid sequence: CASSLVGEGYEQYF.

This clone was recorded at least ten times. This chain connects TRBV21-1 to TRBJ2-2; the DNA was not used to check the table's D call, TRBD2. TRBV21-1 is reported as a pseudogene. This CDR3 has 15 residues. The CDR3 protein is CASFRDFQNTGELFF. DNA of the CDR3: TGTGCCAGCTTCCGGGACTTTCAGAACACCGGGGAGCTGTTTTTT.

This clone came up a few times. J is TRBJ1-5 and V is TRBV6-5, with 7 bases lining up with TRBD1. Germline assignment: CDR1 MNHEY and CDR2 SVGAGI. This CDR3 comprises 14 residues. Trimming cost V 10 bases and J 0 bases; bases outside gene matches: 6. Here the CDR3 DNA reads TGTGCCACTACGACAGGGTATAGCAATCAGCCCCAGCATTTT. It encodes CATTTGYSNQPQHF.

This clone was seen more than once but under ten times. The chain uses TRBV11-2 and TRBJ2-1; 9 bases match TRBD2. The CDR3 sequence is 16 residues long. Germline assignment: CDR1 SGHAT and CDR2 FQNNGV. The ends lost 1 base at V and 6 bases at J; junction bases unmatched: 7. CDR3 sequence reads: CASSLGPSGKSNEQFF. The DNA of the CDR3 is TGTGCCAGCAGCTTAGGTCCTAGCGGGAAGAGCAATGAGCAGTTCTTC.

The gene calls are TRBV5-1 and TRBJ2-1; 14 bases agree with TRBD2. Germline CDR1 reads SGHRS; CDR2 reads YFSETQ. The trim removed 0 bases at V and 7 bases at J, leaving 9 bases unmatched. This CDR3 region has 18 residues. The chain's CDR3 is CASSLVPWTSGGLNEQFF. As DNA, the CDR3 is TGCGCCAGCAGCTTGGTTCCGTGGACTAGCGGGGGGTTGAATGAGCAGTTCTTC.

The rearrangement joins TRBV19 to TRBJ1-3; unclear D gene. The CDR3 runs 12 residues. Germline V gene data show CDR1 as LNHDA and CDR2 as SQIVND (reference sequence). V was clipped by 6 bases and J by 3 bases, with 6 bases between them. CDR3 DNA sequence: TGTGCCAGTAGCCGACTTGGAAACACCATATATTTT. This sequence encodes CASSRLGNTIYF.

The chain has TRBV16 and TRBJ1-4; 8 bases are shared with TRBD1. J gave up 7 bases and V 5 bases, and 3 bases lay outside the gene matches. The length of the CDR3 is 13 residues. In germline, CDR1 is KGHSY, CDR2 FQNENV. Written as DNA, the CDR3 is TGTGCCAGCAGCGCCGGGACAGGTGAAAAACTGTTTTTT. Its translation is CASSAGTGEKLFF.

The genes are TRBV7-3 and TRBJ1-1; a possible D gene is TRBD1 (5 bases). The CDR3 is made up of 14 amino acids. The V end lost 5 bases, the J end lost 2 bases, and 12 bases lay between the germline ends. The germline gives CDR1 SGHTA, CDR2 FQGTGA. CDR3 sequence: CASSPGHINTEAFF. The CDR3 bases are TGTGCCAGCAGCCCCGGACACATTAACACTGAAGCTTTCTTT. Combining the CDR3 with reference TRBV7-3 and TRBJ1-1 gives the whole variable domain GAGVSQTPSNKVTEKGKYVELRCDPISGHTALYWYRQSLGQGPEFLIYFQGTGAADDSGLPNDRFFAVRPEGSVSTLKIQRTERGDSAVYLCASSPGHINTEAFFGQGTRLTVV.

This chain links TRBV4-1 with TRBJ2-3; weak D call: TRBD1 (6 bases). V gave up 4 bases and J gave up 6 bases, with 11 bases separating them. CDR3 length equals 13 residues. Per germline, CDR1 MGHRA and CDR2 YSYEKL. The CDR3 DNA sequence: TGCGCCAGCAGCCTACCCCAGGGGGATACGCAGTATTTT. Amino acid sequence: CASSLPQGDTQYF.

This clone has only a few counts. The rearrangement uses TRBV30 and TRBJ1-5; D ambiguous. This CDR3 is 14 amino acids long. The germline V and J ends were trimmed by 2 bases and 5 bases, with 13 bases remaining between them. Germline assignment: CDR1 GTSNPN and CDR2 SVGIG (reference sequence). Here the CDR3 DNA reads TGTGCCTGGAGTCTCACGCTGGGAGATCAGCCCCAGCATTTT. Protein sequence: CAWSLTLGDQPQHF.

This chain connects TRBV6-5 to TRBJ2-7, with 7 bases lining up with TRBD2. Germline V gene sequence: CDR1 MNHEY, CDR2 SVGAGI. V lost 10 bases and J lost 3; bases outside the gene matches: 15. The CDR3 runs 15 residues. This CDR3 is CATLKSGTSGYEQYF. The CDR3, as DNA: TGTGCCACCCTTAAGAGCGGGACGTCTGGCTACGAGCAGTACTTC.

This chain uses TRBV29-1 with TRBJ2-3; no reliable D call. The CDR3 sequence is 13 residues long. V lost 4 bases and J 0 bases, leaving 8 bases between the germline ends. Germline V gene lookup returns CDR1 SQVTM and CDR2 ANQGSEA. The CDR3 bases are TGCAGCGTTGGGCCCCCTAGCACAGATACGCAGTATTTT. It encodes CSVGPPSTDTQYF.

The gene calls are TRBV7-2 and TRBJ2-1; TRBD2 aligns across 7 bases. Germline trimming cut 3 bases from V and 4 bases from J; bases unmatched to any gene: 6. In germline, CDR1 is SGHTA, CDR2 FQGNSA. This CDR3 has 15 amino acids. CDR3 bases: TGTGCCAGCAGCTTTCTAGCGGTTATATACAATGAGCAGTTCTTC. Its protein product is CASSFLAVIYNEQFF.

This chain uses TRBV3-1 (or the pseudogene TRBV3-2) with TRBJ1-2; the D is unclear. V was cut by 0 bases and J by 8 bases, with 13 bases left in between. The CDR3 is made up of 14 amino acids. Per the germline V gene, CDR1 is LGHDT and CDR2 is YNNKEL (reference sequence). The DNA of the CDR3 is TGTGCCAGCAGCCAAGACCCAGGCACGGGGGGCTACACCTTC. This codes for CASSQDPGTGGYTF.

The chain links TRBV21-1 to TRBJ1-6. TRBV21-1 is reported as a pseudogene. The CDR3 has 21 residues. CDR3 bases: TGTGCCAGCAGCAAAGCGCTTTCAGGGAGGGCGGAAAGCTCCTATAATTCACCCCTCCACTTT. It specifies CASSKALSGRAESSYNSPLHF.

V usage is TRBV6-5 and J usage is TRBJ1-1; D unclear. CDR1 and CDR2 (germline): MNHEY, SVGAGI. Trimming pared 1 base from V and 1 base from J, leaving 13 bases between. This CDR3 comprises 16 residues. The chain's CDR3 is CASSYLTGSGNTEAFF. The DNA for the CDR3 is TGTGCCAGCAGTTACTTAACGGGGTCAGGGAACACTGAAGCTTTCTTT.

This clone came up once. The chain joins TRBV28 to TRBJ2-1; 7 positions agree with TRBD1. This CDR3 is 14 amino acids long. The J segment lost 5 bases and the V segment lost 8 bases, leaving 9 bases of the junction unmatched. CDR1 and CDR2 from the germline V gene are MDHEN and SYDVKM. CDR3 in DNA: TGTGCCAGCTTCTCAGGGGGTTTTAACAATGAGCAGTTCTTC. As protein: CASFSGGFNNEQFF.

This clone was picked up one time. The V call is TRBV19, the J call TRBJ2-4, with D perhaps TRBD2 (5 bases). The CDR3 is 15 residues long. The germline V and J ends were trimmed by 6 bases and 0 bases, with 12 bases remaining between them. CDR1 is LNHDA and CDR2 is SQIVND in the germline V gene (reference sequence). CDR3 loop: CASRTTDLAKNIQYF. In DNA, the CDR3 is TGTGCCAGTAGGACTACAGATCTAGCCAAAAACATTCAGTACTTC.

The chain joins TRBV11-2 to TRBJ1-4; D unclear. V was cut by 2 bases and J by 5 bases, with 9 bases left in between. The CDR3 loop spans 14 amino acids. In germline, CDR1 is SGHAT, CDR2 FQNNGV. In DNA form, the CDR3 reads TGTGCCAGCAGCTTACATCCGGGAAATGAAAAACTGTTTTTT. It is translated as CASSLHPGNEKLFF.

This chain joins TRBV5-1 and TRBJ2-1; TRBD2 agrees at 7 bases. CDR3 size: 17 residues. The junction had 13 bases not matched to a gene; V was cut back by 4 bases and J by 3 bases. Germline V CDR1 and CDR2: SGHRS, YFSETQ. The CDR3 is CASSPYPAQRGYNEQFF. The DNA for the CDR3 is TGCGCCAGCAGCCCCTACCCAGCCCAGCGGGGCTACAATGAGCAGTTCTTC.

The chain couples TRBV7-2 to TRBJ2-7; D is possibly TRBD2 (5 bases). Trimming removed 5 bases from V and 2 bases from J, with 13 bases in between. Germline CDR1 reads SGHTA; CDR2 reads FQGNSA. The CDR3 loop spans 14 amino acids. The CDR3 is CASSPTGEPYEQYF. CDR3 nucleotide sequence: TGTGCCAGCAGCCCCACCGGGGAGCCCTACGAGCAGTACTTC.

The chain has TRBV11-2 and TRBJ2-3; D is perhaps TRBD2 (5 bases). CDR1 and CDR2 (germline): SGHAT, FQNNGV. Between the trimmed V and J ends, which lost 1 base and 1 base, there was a span of 12 bases. The CDR3 consists of 16 residues. CDR3 sequence: CASSLGLSDGTDTQYF. The CDR3 DNA follows: TGTGCCAGCAGCTTAGGCCTTAGCGATGGCACAGATACGCAGTATTTT.